This T cell receptor beta chain was sequenced during a study of blood T cell repertoires in COVID-19. Study information: Samples representing acute and convalescent COVID-19 were sourced from the United States, Italy and Spain. PBMCs, B-cell-depleted T cells, or T cells were the source of the cDNA or gDNA that made up the material.

Study processing details: Amplification with reference gene primers provided the estimates of nucleated cell counts. Sequencing was performed with immunoSEQ multiplex PCR; in TCRdb, only in-frame clones are kept and a portion is missing. V and J calls and clone size come straight from that table; D and trimming were deduced from the DNA. The sample has 250,000 to 300,000 clones, over 75% seen once. Losses at the gene ends were 6 bases for V and 3 bases for J; bases not matched to a gene: 10. The CDR3 totals 15 residues. Germline V gives CDR1 DFQATT, CDR2 SNEGSKA (reference sequence). Researchers sorted participants into cohorts using their self-reported clinical history. This clone was counted between two and nine times.

Source material: PBMCs or T cells enriched from blood (not recorded which). This sequence was found in a woman under 40 who had recovered from COVID-19. This sequence joins TRBV20-1 and TRBJ2-4, with 8 bases fitting TRBD2. The CDR3 spells CSASTGGRGKNIQYF. The CDR3 DNA follows: TGCAGTGCAAGTACGGGGGGGCGCGGCAAAAACATTCAGTACTTC.